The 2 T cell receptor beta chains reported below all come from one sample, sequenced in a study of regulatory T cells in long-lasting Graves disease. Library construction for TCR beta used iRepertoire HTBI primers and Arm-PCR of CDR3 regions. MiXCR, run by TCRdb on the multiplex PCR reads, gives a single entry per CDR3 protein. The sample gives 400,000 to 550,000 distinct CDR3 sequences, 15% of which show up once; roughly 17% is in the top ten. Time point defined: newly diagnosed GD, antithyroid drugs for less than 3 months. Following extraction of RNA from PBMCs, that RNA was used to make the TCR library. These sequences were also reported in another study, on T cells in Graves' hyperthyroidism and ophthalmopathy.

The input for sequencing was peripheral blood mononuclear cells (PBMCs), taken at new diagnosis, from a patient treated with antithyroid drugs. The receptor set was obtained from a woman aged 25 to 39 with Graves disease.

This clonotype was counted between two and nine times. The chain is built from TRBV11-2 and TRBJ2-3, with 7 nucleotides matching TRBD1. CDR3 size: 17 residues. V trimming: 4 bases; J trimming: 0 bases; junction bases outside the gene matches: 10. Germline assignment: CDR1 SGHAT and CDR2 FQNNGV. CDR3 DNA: TGTGCCAGCAGCTCCCCCCTCACAGGGGTCAGCACAGATACGCAGTATTTT. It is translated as CASSSPLTGVSTDTQYF.

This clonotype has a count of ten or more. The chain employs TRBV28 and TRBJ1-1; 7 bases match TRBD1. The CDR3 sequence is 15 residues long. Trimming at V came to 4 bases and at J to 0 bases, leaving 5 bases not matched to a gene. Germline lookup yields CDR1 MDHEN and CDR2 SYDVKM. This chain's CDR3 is CASSSGTAMNTEAFF. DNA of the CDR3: TGTGCCAGCAGTTCCGGGACAGCCATGAACACTGAAGCTTTCTTT.